The 25 T cell receptor beta chains presented below share a single source sample, sequenced in a study of patients and donors after allogeneic stem cell transplantation. TCRdb fed the RT-PCR reads into MiXCR, producing one record per CDR3 protein. The sample carries approximately 38,000 distinct CDR3 sequences, about 30% recorded once. The sample comprised blood, either unsorted or a sorted T cell fraction (not recorded which). Receptors originate from a human donor who was either an allogeneic HSCT recipient or a stem cell or donor lymphocyte infusion donor (not recorded which). It is not recorded whose cells these are; they may come from a transplant donor.

This clonotype was seen more than once but under ten times. The chain employs TRBV3-1 and TRBJ2-7; TRBD2 matches 7 bases. The CDR3 covers 16 residues. The V and J ends lost 2 bases and 5 bases, in that order; junction bases with no gene match: 12. Germline lookup yields CDR1 LGHDT and CDR2 YNNKEL (reference sequence). The DNA for the CDR3 is TGTGCCAGCAGCCAACTACGACTGGGAGGGACCCACGAGCAGTACTTC. As protein: CASSQLRLGGTHEQYF.

This clonotype was seen more than once but under ten times. One junction end disagrees with the germline gene, perhaps due to a read error. The rearrangement links TRBV7-7 to TRBJ2-2; D not resolved. The length of the CDR3 is 13 residues. Germline CDR1 is SSHAT and CDR2 is FNYEAQ (reference sequence). The CDR3 here is CASSFLAGGELFF. The CDR3 DNA reads as TGTGCTAGCAGCTTTTTGGCTGGCGGGGAGCTGTTTTTT.

The V gene is TRBV5-1, the J gene TRBJ2-1; perhaps TRBD1 as D (6 bases). V was trimmed by 4 bases and J by 5 bases, leaving 13 bases between them. The CDR3 is 14 amino acids. CDR1 SGHRS and CDR2 YFSETQ come from the germline V gene. CDR3 amino acids: CASSLVQGNNEQFF. In nucleotides, the CDR3 is TGCGCCAGCAGCCTAGTACAGGGAAACAATGAGCAGTTCTTC.

This clonotype was observed a handful of times. The V gene is TRBV28, the J gene TRBJ1-1, with D possibly TRBD1 on 6 matching bases. The germline V gene has CDR1 MDHEN and CDR2 SYDVKM. Trimming cost V 3 bases and J 0 bases, with 14 bases left between them. CDR3 length equals 16 residues. The chain's CDR3 is CASSLYGGGMNTEAFF. The CDR3 DNA is TGTGCCAGCAGTTTGTACGGGGGCGGAATGAACACTGAAGCTTTCTTT. Complete variable domain (other parts from reference TRBV28 and TRBJ1-1): DVKVTQSSRYLVKRTGEKVFLECVQDMDHENMFWYRQDPGLGLRLIYFSYDVKMKEKGDIPEGYSVSREKKERFSLILESASTNQTSMYLCASSLYGGGMNTEAFFGQGTRLTVV.

This clonotype appeared a few times. J is TRBJ1-5 and V is TRBV30; D possibly corresponds to TRBD1 (5 bases). The ends were cut back, 0 bases at V and 6 bases at J, with 12 bases in the middle. CDR1 and CDR2 from the germline V gene are GTSNPN and SVGIG (reference sequence). The CDR3 consists of 14 residues. CDR3 nucleotides: TGTGCCTGGAGTGTGAATAGGGGAAGTCAGCCCCAGCATTTT. Translation gives CAWSVNRGSQPQHF.

V usage is TRBV28 and J usage is TRBJ1-5, with D possibly matching TRBD1 (6 bases). Germline V gene lookup returns CDR1 MDHEN and CDR2 SYDVKM. The CDR3 is 15 residues long. V was cut by 4 bases and J by 3 bases, with 13 bases left in between. CDR3 sequence: CASSYYDRPNQPQHF. In nucleotides, the CDR3 is TGTGCCAGCAGTTACTATGACAGGCCCAATCAGCCCCAGCATTTT. Combining the CDR3 with reference TRBV28 and TRBJ1-5 gives the whole variable domain DVKVTQSSRYLVKRTGEKVFLECVQDMDHENMFWYRQDPGLGLRLIYFSYDVKMKEKGDIPEGYSVSREKKERFSLILESASTNQTSMYLCASSYYDRPNQPQHFGDGTRLSIL.

Here the CDR3 reads CASSQLLDMNTEAFF. In DNA form, the CDR3 reads TGCGCCAGCAGCCAGCTGTTGGACATGAACACTGAAGCTTTCTTT. This chain links TRBV4-3 with TRBJ1-1; TRBD1 might be the D (5 bases). The CDR3 length is 15 residues. V shed 3 bases and J shed 0 bases, with 11 bases lying between them. Germline CDR1 and CDR2: LGHNA and YSLEER.

The V call is TRBV20-1, the J call TRBJ2-1, with D perhaps given as TRBD1 or TRBD2 (6 bases each). The germline V and J ends were trimmed by 2 bases and 12 bases, with 17 bases remaining between them. The length of the CDR3 is 13 residues. Germline V gene sequence: CDR1 DFQATT, CDR2 SNEGSKA (reference sequence). CDR3 DNA: TGCAGTGCTAGACGGGGGCAACCAGGCGGGCAGTTCTTC. Amino acid sequence: CSARRGQPGGQFF.

V usage is TRBV5-1 and J usage is TRBJ1-4; weak D call: TRBD1 (5 bases). The germline V gene has CDR1 SGHRS and CDR2 YFSETQ. CDR3 length: 16 amino acids. V was pared by 4 bases and J by 4 bases, with 17 bases between. This chain's CDR3 is CASSPPGLGGNEKLFF. The CDR3 DNA follows: TGCGCCAGCAGCCCCCCCGGGCTGGGGGGTAATGAAAAACTGTTTTTT.

This clonotype has ten or more counts. The chain uses TRBV10-3 and TRBJ1-1; no clear D. Germline V gene sequence: CDR1 ENHRY, CDR2 SYGVKD. This CDR3 region has 12 residues. The V and J ends lost 4 bases and 8 bases respectively, with 11 bases between them. The chain's CDR3 is CAISAGHSEAFF. CDR3 nucleotide sequence: TGTGCCATCAGTGCCGGGCACAGCGAAGCTTTCTTT.

This chain connects TRBV27 to TRBJ2-7, with 11 bases fitting TRBD2. The J segment lost 7 bases and the V segment lost 6 bases, leaving 11 bases of the junction unmatched. There are 15 residues in the CDR3. Germline lookup yields CDR1 MNHEY and CDR2 SMNVEV (reference sequence). The CDR3 loop is CASSFIAGGSEEQYF. CDR3 bases: TGTGCCAGCAGCTTTATAGCGGGAGGGTCGGAAGAGCAGTACTTC.

This clonotype was found many times. The V gene is TRBV15, the J gene TRBJ1-5; D unresolved. There are 14 residues in the CDR3. Germline V gives CDR1 LNHNV, CDR2 YYDKDF (reference sequence). Trimming cost V 6 bases and J 0 bases, with 9 bases left between them. The CDR3 sequence is CATSRSFSNQPQHF. Here the CDR3 DNA reads TGTGCCACCAGTCGATCTTTTAGCAATCAGCCCCAGCATTTT.

This clonotype was counted a few times. CDR3 bases: TGCAGTGCAACCGGGACAGGGCCCTACGAGCAGTACTTC. Protein sequence: CSATGTGPYEQYF. J is TRBJ2-7 and V is TRBV20-1; 9 bases are shared with TRBD1. The J segment lost 2 bases and the V segment lost 6 bases, leaving 5 bases of the junction unmatched. This CDR3 has 13 residues. The germline V gene encodes CDR1 DFQATT and CDR2 SNEGSKA (reference sequence).

The chain uses TRBV10-3 and TRBJ2-3, with D uncertain. Germline CDR1 is ENHRY and CDR2 is SYGVKD. The CDR3 has 16 amino acids. V lost 0 bases to trimming and J lost 3 bases, with 13 bases between them. This CDR3 is CAISESTVKKTDTQYF. In nucleotides, the CDR3 is TGTGCCATCAGTGAGTCCACGGTTAAGAAAACAGATACGCAGTATTTT.

For this clonotype: One end of the junction varies from germline; a read error may be responsible. The rearrangement uses TRBV7-7 and TRBJ2-5; tentatively, D is TRBD1 or TRBD2 (5 bases each). The CDR3 spans 14 residues. From germline, CDR1 is SSHAT and CDR2 FNYEAQ (reference sequence). The CDR3 DNA reads as TGTGCTAGCAGCCCCGGGACCCCAGGGGAGACCCAGTACTTC. It is translated as CASSPGTPGETQYF.

The rearrangement links TRBV5-1 to TRBJ2-1, with D possibly being TRBD1 or TRBD2 (5 bases each). This CDR3 is built from 15 residues. V lost 4 bases and J 4 bases, leaving 15 bases between the germline ends. Per germline, CDR1 SGHRS and CDR2 YFSETQ. CDR3 in amino acids: CASSGTLLVYNEQFF. Written as DNA, the CDR3 is TGCGCCAGCAGCGGGACCCTTTTAGTGTACAATGAGCAGTTCTTC.

The V and J genes are TRBV12-3 or TRBV12-4 and TRBJ2-5; weak D call: TRBD2 (6 bases). Trimming cost V 3 bases and J 1 base, with 6 bases left between them. This CDR3 contains 13 residues. Here the CDR3 DNA reads TGTGCCAGCAGTTTGGGGGGCCAAGAGACCCAGTACTTC. It translates to CASSLGGQETQYF.

The chain carries TRBV5-1 and TRBJ2-7; 11 nucleotides align to TRBD2. The CDR3 is 15 amino acids. CDR1 and CDR2 (germline): SGHRS, YFSETQ. J gave up 4 bases and V 4 bases, and 7 bases lay outside the gene matches. The chain's CDR3 is CASSKGLAVSYEQYF. DNA for the CDR3: TGCGCCAGCAGCAAGGGACTAGCGGTCTCATACGAGCAGTACTTC.

The V call is TRBV10-3, the J call TRBJ1-1; 7 bases fit TRBD1. In germline, CDR1 is ENHRY, CDR2 SYGVKD. The ends lost 5 bases at V and 1 base at J; junction bases unmatched: 4. This CDR3 comprises 14 residues. The CDR3 spells CAISRQGRNTEAFF. CDR3 DNA sequence: TGTGCCATCAGTAGACAGGGTCGGAACACTGAAGCTTTCTTT.

This clonotype has more than one count but fewer than ten. V gene TRBV6-5 combines with J gene TRBJ2-6; TRBD1 aligns across 7 bases. J gave up 0 bases and V 9 bases, and 8 bases lay outside the gene matches. The CDR3 is 16 residues long. Germline assignment: CDR1 MNHEY and CDR2 SVGAGI. In DNA, the CDR3 is TGTGCCAGTAAAACAGGGGTTTCCTCTGGGGCCAACGTCCTGACTTTC. Its protein product is CASKTGVSSGANVLTF.

The chain links TRBV5-1 to TRBJ2-2, with D uncertain. The CDR3 has 11 amino acids. The ends were cut back, 5 bases at V and 4 bases at J, with 3 bases in the middle. Germline CDR1 is SGHRS and CDR2 is YFSETQ. The CDR3 sequence is CASRVTGELFF. The CDR3 nucleotides read TGCGCCAGCAGGGTCACCGGGGAGCTGTTTTTT.

The sample holds many counts of this clonotype. The chain combines TRBV21-1 with TRBJ1-5; no DNA check was done on the table's D call, TRBD1. TRBV21-1 constitutes a pseudogene. The length of the CDR3 is 17 residues. The DNA of the CDR3 is TGTGCCAGCAGCAACCCCTTAGTCACCGCTTATTATCAGCCCCAGCATTTT. Its protein is CASSNPLVTAYYQPQHF.

The chain is built from TRBV11-3 and TRBJ2-3; D may be TRBD2 (7 bases). CDR1 is SGHNT and CDR2 is YENEEA in the germline V gene. Trimming shortened V by 5 bases and J by 4 bases, and 13 bases separated the two germline ends. The length of the CDR3 is 14 residues. CDR3 protein: CASSPWEGADTQYF. The CDR3 DNA sequence: TGTGCCAGCAGCCCCTGGGAGGGGGCAGATACGCAGTATTTT.

This clonotype was found a few times. The chain has TRBV20-1 and TRBJ2-7; TRBD2 is a possible D gene (8 bases). Looked up from germline, CDR1 is DFQATT and CDR2 is SNEGSKA (reference sequence). Trimming left V 0 bases short and J 3 bases short, with 15 bases between. The CDR3 is made up of 15 amino acids. CDR3 residues: CSARDLGRGLYEQYF. The DNA for the CDR3 is TGCAGTGCTAGAGATCTCGGGAGGGGGCTCTACGAGCAGTACTTC.

The table lists this clonotype with many counts. The germline gene is not matched at one end of the junction; a read error may be the cause. The chain joins TRBV5-1 to TRBJ1-3, with TRBD1 matching 7 bases. Germline assignment: CDR1 SGHRS and CDR2 YFSETQ. The CDR3 extends over 14 amino acids. CDR3 DNA sequence: TGCGCCAGCAGCTACGGACAGGCTGGTAACACCATATATTTT. Translated, it gives CASSYGQAGNTIYF. The variable domain in full, completed from reference TRBV5-1 and TRBJ1-3, reads KAGVTQTPRYLIKTRGQQVTLSCSPISGHRSVSWYQQTPGQGLQFLFEYFSETQRNKGNFPGRFSGRQFSNSRSEMNVSTLELGDSALYLCASSYGQAGNTIYFGEGSWLTVV.